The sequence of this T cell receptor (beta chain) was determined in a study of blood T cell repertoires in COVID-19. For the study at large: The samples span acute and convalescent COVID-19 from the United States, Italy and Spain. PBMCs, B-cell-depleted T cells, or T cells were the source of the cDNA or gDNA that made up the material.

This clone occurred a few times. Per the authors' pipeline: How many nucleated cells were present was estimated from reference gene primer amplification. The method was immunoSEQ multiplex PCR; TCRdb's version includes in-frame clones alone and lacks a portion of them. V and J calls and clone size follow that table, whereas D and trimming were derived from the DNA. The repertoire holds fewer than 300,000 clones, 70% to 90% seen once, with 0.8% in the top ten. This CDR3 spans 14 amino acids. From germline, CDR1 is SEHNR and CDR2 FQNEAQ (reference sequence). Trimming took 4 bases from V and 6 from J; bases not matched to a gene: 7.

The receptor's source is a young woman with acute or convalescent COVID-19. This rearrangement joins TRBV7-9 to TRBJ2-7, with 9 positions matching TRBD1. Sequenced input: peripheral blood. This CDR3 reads CASSWGQGLGEQYF. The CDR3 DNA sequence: TGTGCCAGCAGCTGGGGACAGGGATTGGGCGAGCAGTACTTC.